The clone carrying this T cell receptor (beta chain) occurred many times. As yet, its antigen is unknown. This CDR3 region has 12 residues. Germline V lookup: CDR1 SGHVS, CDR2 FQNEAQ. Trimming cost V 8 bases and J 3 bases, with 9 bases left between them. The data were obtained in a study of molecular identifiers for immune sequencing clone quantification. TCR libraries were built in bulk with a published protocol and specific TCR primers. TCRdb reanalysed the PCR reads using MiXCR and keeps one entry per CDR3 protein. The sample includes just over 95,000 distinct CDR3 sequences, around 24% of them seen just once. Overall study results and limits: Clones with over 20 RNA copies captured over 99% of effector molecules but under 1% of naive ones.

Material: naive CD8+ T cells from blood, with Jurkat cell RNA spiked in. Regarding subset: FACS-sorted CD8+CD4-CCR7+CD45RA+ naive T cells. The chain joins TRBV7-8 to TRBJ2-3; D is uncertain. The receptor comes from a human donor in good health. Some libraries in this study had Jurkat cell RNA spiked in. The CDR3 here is CASVPITDTQYF. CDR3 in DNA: TGTGCCAGCGTCCCTATTACAGATACGCAGTATTTT.